Here is one TCR beta chain with its context. This record comes from a study of blood T cell repertoires in COVID-19. Study-level background: The cDNA or gDNA used as material had been derived from T cells, B-cell-depleted T cells, or PBMCs.

The CDR3 sequence is 15 residues long. Between the trimmed V and J ends, which lost 2 bases and 8 bases, there was a span of 15 bases. From germline, CDR1 is KGHSH and CDR2 LQKENI. Authors' analysis steps: Reference gene primers were amplified, and this amplification served to estimate nucleated cell counts. Method: immunoSEQ multiplex PCR; TCRdb's copy keeps in-frame clones and lacks some. V, J and clone size are taken as reported in that table, and D and trimming were inferred from the DNA itself. The table has 200,000 to 250,000 clones, around 90% seen once. Recruitment covered 20 to 25 US areas and drew participants whose ages spanned roughly 18 to 100 years. Clinical histories supplied by participants themselves formed the basis of cohort assignment.

Material for sequencing was PBMCs or T cells enriched from blood (not recorded which). The chain recombines TRBV18 with TRBJ2-2; no definite D call. The source of this sequence is a man younger than 40 in a cohort exposed to, infected with or recovered from COVID-19 (not recorded which). Here the CDR3 DNA reads TGTGCCAGCTCACCAAATCCGGAGCCGGCTGGGGAGCTGTTTTTT. Protein: CASSPNPEPAGELFF.